The 24 T cell receptor beta chains below all came from one sample that was sequenced in a study of T cells after yellow fever vaccination. TCRdb re-derived calls from the 5' RACE reads in MiXCR, one entry per CDR3 protein. Altogether under 600,000 distinct CDR3 sequences are present, 21% being singletons, with the ten largest covering 16%. The sequenced sample was PBMCs, obtained about 20 days after the first yellow fever vaccination. These receptors were collected from a man aged 18 to 29 who received the YFV17D yellow fever vaccine.

The chain couples TRBV7-9 to TRBJ2-3; D gene ambiguous. Trimming took 5 bases from V and 0 from J, leaving 9 bases between them. The V gene's germline CDR1 is SEHNR and CDR2 FQNEAQ (reference sequence). CDR3 size: 14 residues. The CDR3 loop reads CASSRLISTDTQYF. Written as DNA, the CDR3 is TGTGCCAGCAGCCGGCTGATTAGCACAGATACGCAGTATTTT. The variable domain in full, with the rest retrieved from reference TRBV7-9 and TRBJ2-3, is DTGVSQNPRHKITKRGQNVTFRCDPISEHNRLYWYRQTLGQGPEFLTYFQNEAQLEKSRLLSDRFSAERPKGSFSTLEIQRTEQGDSAMYLCASSRLISTDTQYFGPGTRLTVL.

The rearrangement links TRBV24-1 to TRBJ2-6, with D unclear. Deletions cut 1 base from V and 1 base from J, with 10 bases between. The CDR3 runs to 17 residues. The germline CDR1 and CDR2 sequences are KGHDR and SFDVKD. Here the CDR3 reads CATSDLSVDSGANVLTF. CDR3 nucleotide sequence: TGTGCCACCAGTGATTTAAGCGTGGATTCTGGGGCCAACGTCCTGACTTTC.

This clonotype was detected a few times. The chain recombines TRBV23-1 with TRBJ2-5; D call uncertain. TRBV23-1 is an ORF for which the function is uncertain. The germline V and J ends were trimmed by 4 bases and 4 bases, with 16 bases remaining between them. This CDR3 is built from 15 residues. The CDR3 reads CASSPRTLWGETQYF. The DNA of the CDR3 is TGCGCCAGCAGTCCCCGGACGCTCTGGGGAGAGACCCAGTACTTC.

The chain couples TRBV4-2 to TRBJ1-1; 7 bases agree with TRBD1. This CDR3 is 15 amino acids long. V dropped 1 base and J dropped 5; count of bases not matched to a gene: 7. Germline V gene data show CDR1 as LGHNA and CDR2 as YNFKEQ. The CDR3 nucleotides are TGTGCCAGCAGCCAAGTGGGGGACAGTAGGACTGAAGCTTTCTTT. Its protein is CASSQVGDSRTEAFF.

The chain couples TRBV4-3 to TRBJ2-6; 7 bases align to TRBD1. Germline V gives CDR1 LGHNA, CDR2 YSLEER. The ends lost 2 bases at V and 0 bases at J; junction bases unmatched: 10. The CDR3 is made up of 19 amino acids. The CDR3 is CASSQRGGEIYSGANVLTF. The CDR3 DNA sequence: TGCGCCAGCAGCCAACGAGGGGGCGAAATATACTCTGGGGCCAACGTCCTGACTTTC.

The V gene is TRBV10-3, the J gene TRBJ2-7; TRBD1 agrees at 7 bases. After removal of 2 bases from V and 1 base from J, the junction contained 2 bases not matched to a gene. This CDR3 spans 14 amino acids. In germline, CDR1 is ENHRY, CDR2 SYGVKD. The CDR3 region has the DNA TGTGCCATCAGTGAGGCAGGGGGTTCCTACGAGCAGTACTTC. This gives the protein CAISEAGGSYEQYF.

In this sample, this clonotype turned up a few times. V is TRBV4-3 and J is TRBJ2-2, with D unclear. The CDR3 spans 15 residues. Germline CDR1 LGHNA, CDR2 YSLEER. Trimming shortened V by 0 bases and J by 10 bases, and 15 bases separated the two germline ends. CDR3 sequence reads: CASSQDLTQRLELFF. As DNA, the CDR3 is TGCGCCAGCAGCCAAGATCTGACGCAGCGCTTGGAGCTGTTTTTT.

This clonotype occurred a few times. This chain uses TRBV24-1 with TRBJ1-1; D ambiguous. CDR3 length equals 11 residues. Germline assignment: CDR1 KGHDR and CDR2 SFDVKD. Trimming pared 12 bases from V and 5 bases from J, leaving 12 bases between. CDR3 sequence reads: CAAGEGTEAFF. The CDR3 nucleotides are TGTGCCGCCGGAGAGGGTACTGAAGCTTTCTTT.

V is TRBV19 and J is TRBJ2-5; D call uncertain. The CDR3 is made up of 12 amino acids. Trimming cost V 3 bases and J 5 bases, with 7 bases left between them. CDR1 is LNHDA, CDR2 SQIVND, per germline (reference sequence). CDR3 bases: TGTGCCAGTAGTATCGCCGTGGAGACCCAGTACTTC. Protein sequence: CASSIAVETQYF.

This sequence joins TRBV6-2 or TRBV6-3 and TRBJ2-1, with D uncertain. The CDR3 totals 14 residues. Between the trimmed V and J ends, which lost 6 bases and 7 bases, there was a span of 16 bases. CDR1 is MNHEY and CDR2 is SVGEGT in the germline V gene. CDR3 sequence: CASSISAPRNEQFF. CDR3 sequence (DNA): TGTGCCAGCAGCATCTCAGCCCCGAGGAATGAGCAGTTCTTC.

V gene TRBV4-2 combines with J gene TRBJ2-7, with TRBD2 identical over 8 bases. CDR1 is LGHNA and CDR2 is YNFKEQ in the germline V gene. V dropped 1 base and J dropped 5; count of bases not matched to a gene: 7. The length of the CDR3 is 15 residues. This CDR3 is CASSQGGGGSHEQYF. CDR3 DNA sequence: TGTGCCAGCAGCCAAGGGGGCGGGGGGAGCCACGAGCAGTACTTC.

The chain uses TRBV7-9 and TRBJ2-3; D could derive from TRBD1 or TRBD2 (6 bases each). CDR1 is SEHNR and CDR2 is FQNEAQ in the germline V gene (reference sequence). This CDR3 has 14 amino acids. V dropped 6 bases and J dropped 0 bases, with 10 bases sitting between them. The chain's CDR3 is CASRRGVSTDTQYF. The CDR3, as DNA: TGTGCCAGCAGGAGGGGGGTGAGCACAGATACGCAGTATTTT.

CDR3 sequence reads: CASSVGGQTSYEQYF. The CDR3 bases are TGTGCCAGCAGCGTAGGGGGGCAGACCTCCTACGAGCAGTACTTC. V gene TRBV9 combines with J gene TRBJ2-7; weak D call: TRBD1 (6 bases). The length of the CDR3 is 15 residues. V was trimmed by 0 bases and J by 0 bases, leaving 10 bases between them. Per the germline V gene, CDR1 is SGDLS and CDR2 is YYNGEE.

The V gene is TRBV7-8, the J gene TRBJ2-1; D not certain. CDR1 and CDR2 from the germline V gene are SGHVS and FQNEAQ. V lost 6 bases and J 6 bases, leaving 15 bases between the germline ends. The length of the CDR3 is 14 residues. The CDR3 DNA sequence: TGTGCCAGCAGGGAGTTAAGAGCCCCCAATGAGCAGTTCTTC. This gives the protein CASRELRAPNEQFF.

This clonotype was observed a few times. CDR3 loop: CASSLAERGDYNEQFF. The CDR3 DNA sequence: TGCGCCAGCAGCTTGGCCGAACGGGGGGACTACAATGAGCAGTTCTTC. This sequence joins TRBV5-1 and TRBJ2-1, with 7 bases fitting TRBD2. Germline V gene sequence: CDR1 SGHRS, CDR2 YFSETQ. This CDR3 is built from 16 residues. V lost 0 bases to trimming and J lost 3 bases; unmatched junction nucleotides: 6.

The gene calls are TRBV11-2 and TRBJ2-3; 8 bases map to TRBD2. Germline lookup yields CDR1 SGHAT and CDR2 FQNNGV. This CDR3 comprises 18 residues. V trimming: 5 bases; J trimming: 2 bases; junction bases outside the gene matches: 15. CDR3 sequence: CASSPEWGSGGYTDTQYF. As DNA, the CDR3 is TGTGCCAGCAGCCCCGAGTGGGGGTCGGGGGGGTACACAGATACGCAGTATTTT.

The V call is TRBV4-1, the J call TRBJ2-7; 8 nucleotides align to TRBD1. The length of the CDR3 is 14 residues. Germline V lookup: CDR1 MGHRA, CDR2 YSYEKL. Trimming cost V 2 bases and J 6 bases; bases outside gene matches: 6. DNA of the CDR3: TGCGCCAGCAGCCAACCAGGGGGCTGGGGCGAGCAGTACTTC. Protein product: CASSQPGGWGEQYF.

This chain uses TRBV27 with TRBJ1-6; 7 bases map to TRBD1. The CDR3 loop spans 14 amino acids. The trim removed 6 bases at V and 10 bases at J, leaving 9 bases unmatched. CDR1 MNHEY and CDR2 SMNVEV come from the germline V gene (reference sequence). CDR3 in amino acids: CASRGLTGWSPLHF. The DNA of the CDR3 is TGTGCCAGCAGAGGACTGACAGGGTGGTCACCCCTCCACTTT.

The gene calls are TRBV9 and TRBJ2-1; D may be TRBD1 or TRBD2 (6 bases each). Trimming took off 0 bases at V and 6 bases at J, with 7 bases between the two ends. Germline V CDR1 and CDR2: SGDLS, YYNGEE. The CDR3 runs to 13 residues. The CDR3 DNA follows: TGTGCCAGCAGCGTAGAGGGGGGCAATGAGCAGTTCTTC. Translation: CASSVEGGNEQFF.

Concerning this clonotype itself: Compared with germline, one end of the junction differs, possibly owing to a read error. The chain couples TRBV5-1 to TRBJ2-3; 7 bases are a match to TRBD1. This CDR3 is 16 amino acids long. Germline V CDR1 and CDR2: SGHRS, YFSETQ. This CDR3 is CTSSTAGTENTDTQYF. CDR3 sequence (DNA): TGCACCAGCAGTACCGCCGGGACAGAGAACACAGATACGCAGTATTTT. The full variable domain, in which reference TRBV5-1 and TRBJ2-3 provide the parts outside the CDR3, is KAGVTQTPRYLIKTRGQQVTLSCSPISGHRSVSWYQQTPGQGLQFLFEYFSETQRNKGNFPGRFSGRQFSNSRSEMNVSTLELGDSALYLCTSSTAGTENTDTQYFGPGTRLTVL.

This clonotype was found many times. The chain couples TRBV5-1 to TRBJ2-5, with 7 bases lining up with TRBD2. The CDR3 is made up of 15 amino acids. V shed 0 bases, J shed 5 bases, and the junction held 7 bases outside the gene matches. CDR1 and CDR2 from the germline V gene are SGHRS and YFSETQ. The CDR3, as DNA: TGCGCCAGCAGCTTGGCCACCGGGGACTACGAGACCCAGTACTTC. Protein product: CASSLATGDYETQYF.

This sequence joins TRBV10-3 and TRBJ2-1; D remains ambiguous. V was shortened by 3 bases and J by 7 bases, with 13 bases between the two germline ends. Germline values: CDR1 ENHRY, CDR2 SYGVKD. CDR3 size: 14 residues. In DNA form, the CDR3 reads TGTGCCATCAGTGATCAACTGGGTCGGAATGAGCAGTTCTTC. Its translation: CAISDQLGRNEQFF.

This clonotype has a count of ten or more. The V call is TRBV4-1, the J call TRBJ2-7; D tentatively reads TRBD1 or TRBD2 (7 bases each). CDR1 is MGHRA and CDR2 is YSYEKL in the germline V gene. V was shortened by 4 bases and J by 6 bases, with 19 bases between the two germline ends. The CDR3 length is 15 residues. CDR3 sequence reads: CASSRESGTAGEQYF. The DNA of the CDR3 is TGCGCCAGCAGCCGAGAAAGCGGGACAGCGGGCGAGCAGTACTTC.

In this sample, this clonotype turned up a few times. In DNA form, the CDR3 reads TGTGCCAGCTCACCCTGGACTAGCGGGGGCACTGAGACCCAGTACTTC. It encodes CASSPWTSGGTETQYF. V and J are TRBV18 and TRBJ2-5; 13 bases are a match to TRBD2. The trim removed 3 bases at V and 5 bases at J, leaving 6 bases unmatched. CDR1 is KGHSH and CDR2 is LQKENI in the germline V gene. The CDR3 sequence is 16 residues long.